This TCR beta chain was profiled in a study of graft-versus-host responses after intestinal transplantation. Study overall: Transplantation in recipients was multivisceral, liver-intestinal, or isolated intestinal.

Only in-frame clones appear in the TCRdb table, and some are missing; sequencing was by immunoSEQ multiplex PCR. This table holds roughly 100,000 clones, roughly 87% found once. CDR1 and CDR2 (germline): MNHEY, SVGAGI. The junction had 5 bases not matched to a gene; V was cut back by 3 bases and J by 3 bases. The CDR3 is made up of 15 amino acids. Study-level points and caveats: Recipient marrow held GvH clones, some first seen in ileum or blood.

Note on this clone: Its target is unknown.

The V call is TRBV6-5, the J call TRBJ1-5; 7 positions match TRBD1. The sample in question was unstimulated CD4+ T cells sorted from spleen or lymph node cells, obtained before intestinal transplant. This sequence originates from a human donor who received an intestinal transplant. In DNA form, the CDR3 reads TGTGCCAGCAGTTATTCAGGGGGTGACAATCAGCCCCAGCATTTT. Its protein is CASSYSGGDNQPQHF.